A single sample is the source of the 8 T cell receptor beta chains below, sequenced in a study of T cells in localized non-small cell lung cancer. Here immunoSEQ multiplex PCR was the method, and the copy in TCRdb shows in-frame clones only, minus some. This sample has 50,000 to 75,000 clones, with 70% to 90% found just once. Sequences were derived from peripheral blood, sampled before any cancer treatment. Receptor source: a man aged 40-75 years with stage I squamous cell lung carcinoma.

The CDR3 nucleotides are TGTGCCAGCAGTTTATTACCCCCCGGGGTGGAGCAGTACTTC. This translates into CASSLLPPGVEQYF. The rearrangement links TRBV28 to TRBJ2-7; the D gene is possibly TRBD2 (5 bases). Germline assignment: CDR1 MDHEN and CDR2 SYDVKM. This CDR3 is built from 14 residues. V was pared by 1 base and J by 7 bases, with 14 bases between.

In its sample, this clone was seen once. In DNA, the CDR3 is TGTGCCAGCAGCTTAGATCTGGGCCTCAATCAGCCCCAGCATTTT. Amino acid sequence: CASSLDLGLNQPQHF. V is TRBV7-6 and J is TRBJ1-5; no reliable D call. CDR1 is SGHVS, CDR2 FNYEAQ, per germline. The CDR3 totals 15 residues. Trimming shortened V by 1 base and J by 3 bases, and 10 bases separated the two germline ends.

The chain is built from TRBV19 and TRBJ1-2; 8 bases agree with TRBD1. This CDR3 is 14 amino acids long. After removal of 5 bases from V and 4 bases from J, the junction contained 6 bases not matched to a gene. Germline lookup yields CDR1 LNHDA and CDR2 SQIVND (reference sequence). CDR3 sequence (DNA): TGTGCCAGTAGTCCCTGGACAGGGCTCTATGGCTACACCTTC. This sequence encodes CASSPWTGLYGYTF.

CDR3 amino acids: CASSPGVGVGGQFF. As DNA, the CDR3 is TGCGCCAGCAGCCCGGGGGTCGGAGTGGGAGGACAGTTCTTC. This sequence joins TRBV5-1 and TRBJ2-1, with D tentatively TRBD2 (6 bases). Germline V lookup: CDR1 SGHRS, CDR2 YFSETQ. This CDR3 is built from 14 residues. V lost 4 bases, J lost 13 bases, and 21 bases lay in between.

The rearrangement joins TRBV7-2 to TRBJ2-7, with 7 bases aligning to TRBD1. Germline V lookup: CDR1 SGHTA, CDR2 FQGNSA. The CDR3 consists of 14 residues. With 1 base clipped from V and 3 bases from J, the junction kept 3 bases outside the gene matches. Written as DNA, the CDR3 is TGTGCCAGCAGCTTAGGCGGACAGGACTACGAGCAGTACTTC. Translating gives CASSLGGQDYEQYF.

The chain employs TRBV7-1 and TRBJ2-7; 8 bases align to TRBD2. TRBV7-1 is classed as an ORF, of uncertain function. J gave up 4 bases and V 6 bases, and 11 bases lay outside the gene matches. There are 15 residues in the CDR3. The CDR3, as DNA: TGTGCCAGCAGGTGGGCTAGCGGGCTAGGGTACGAGCAGTACTTC. Translated: CASRWASGLGYEQYF.

J is TRBJ2-5 and V is TRBV7-9; TRBD2 agrees at 12 bases. Trimming at V came to 3 bases and at J to 2 bases, leaving 7 bases not matched to a gene. The germline V gene encodes CDR1 SEHNR and CDR2 FQNEAQ (reference sequence). The CDR3 contains 17 residues. The CDR3 reads CASSFGLAGNSQETQYF. The CDR3 DNA reads as TGTGCCAGCAGCTTCGGACTAGCGGGGAACTCACAAGAGACCCAGTACTTC.

This chain joins TRBV6-1 and TRBJ2-2, with D unresolved. The germline V gene has CDR1 MNHNS and CDR2 SASEGT. The length of the CDR3 is 13 residues. Trimming stripped 6 bases from V and 3 bases from J, with 8 bases between. The CDR3 DNA is TGTGCCAGCAGAAATCCTGACACCGGGGAGCTGTTTTTT. Translation: CASRNPDTGELFF.